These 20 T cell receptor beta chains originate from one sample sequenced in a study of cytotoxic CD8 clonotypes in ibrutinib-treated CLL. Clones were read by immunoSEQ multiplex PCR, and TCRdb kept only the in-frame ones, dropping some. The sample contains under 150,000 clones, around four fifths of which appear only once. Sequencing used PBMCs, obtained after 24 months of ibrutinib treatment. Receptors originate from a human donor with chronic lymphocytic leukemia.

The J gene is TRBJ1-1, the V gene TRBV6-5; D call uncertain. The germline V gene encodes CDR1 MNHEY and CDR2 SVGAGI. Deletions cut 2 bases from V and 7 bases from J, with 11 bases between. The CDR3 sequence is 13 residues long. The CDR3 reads CASSYLAELEAFF. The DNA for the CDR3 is TGTGCCAGCAGTTACCTCGCGGAACTTGAAGCTTTCTTT.

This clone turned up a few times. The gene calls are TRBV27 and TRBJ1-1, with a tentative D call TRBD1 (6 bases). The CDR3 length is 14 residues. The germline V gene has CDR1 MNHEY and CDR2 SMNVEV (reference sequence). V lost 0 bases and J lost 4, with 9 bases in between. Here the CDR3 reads CASSLSGAITEAFF. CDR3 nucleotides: TGTGCCAGCAGTTTATCGGGGGCAATCACTGAAGCTTTCTTT.

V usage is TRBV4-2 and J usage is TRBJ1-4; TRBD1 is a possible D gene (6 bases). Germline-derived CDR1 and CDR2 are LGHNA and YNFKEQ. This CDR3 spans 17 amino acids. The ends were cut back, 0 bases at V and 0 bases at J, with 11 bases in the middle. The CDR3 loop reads CASSQETGLATNEKLFF. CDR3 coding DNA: TGTGCCAGCAGCCAAGAGACAGGCCTAGCAACTAATGAAAAACTGTTTTTT.

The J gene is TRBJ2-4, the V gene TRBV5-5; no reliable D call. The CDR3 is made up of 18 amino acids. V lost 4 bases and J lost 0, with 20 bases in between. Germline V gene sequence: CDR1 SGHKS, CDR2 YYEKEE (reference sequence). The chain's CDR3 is CASSPTAHLDLAKNIQYF. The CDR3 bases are TGTGCCAGCAGCCCGACCGCTCACTTAGATTTAGCCAAAAACATTCAGTACTTC.

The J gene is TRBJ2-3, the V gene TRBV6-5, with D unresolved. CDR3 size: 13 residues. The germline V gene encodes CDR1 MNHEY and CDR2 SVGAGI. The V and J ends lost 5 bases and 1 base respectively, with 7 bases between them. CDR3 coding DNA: TGTGCCAGCAGTCGACACGGCACAGATACGCAGTATTTT. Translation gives CASSRHGTDTQYF.

Here the CDR3 DNA reads TGTGCCAGCAGCACCAGCGGACAGACCGCCTATGGCTACACCTTC. It yields the protein CASSTSGQTAYGYTF. The genes are TRBV9 and TRBJ1-2, with D perhaps matching TRBD1 (6 bases). The CDR3 is 15 amino acids. Trimming stripped 4 bases from V and 4 bases from J, with 17 bases between. Per the germline V gene, CDR1 is SGDLS and CDR2 is YYNGEE.

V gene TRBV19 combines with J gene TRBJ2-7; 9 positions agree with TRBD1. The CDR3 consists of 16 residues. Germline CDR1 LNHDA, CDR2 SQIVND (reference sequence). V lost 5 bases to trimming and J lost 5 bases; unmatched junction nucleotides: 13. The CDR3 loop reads CASSPFRDRAQDEQYF. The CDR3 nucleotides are TGTGCCAGTAGTCCTTTCCGGGACAGGGCGCAAGACGAGCAGTACTTC.

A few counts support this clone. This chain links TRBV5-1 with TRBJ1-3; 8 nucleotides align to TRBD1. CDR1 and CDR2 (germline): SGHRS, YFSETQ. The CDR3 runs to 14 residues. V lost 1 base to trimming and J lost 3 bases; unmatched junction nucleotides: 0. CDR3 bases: TGCGCCAGCAGCTTGACAGGGGGTGGAAACACCATATATTTT. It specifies CASSLTGGGNTIYF.

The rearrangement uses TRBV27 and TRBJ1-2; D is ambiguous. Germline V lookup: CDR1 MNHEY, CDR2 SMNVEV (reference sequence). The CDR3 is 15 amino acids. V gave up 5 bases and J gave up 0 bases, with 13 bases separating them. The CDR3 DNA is TGTGCCAGCAGTCCCTTAGGGCCCTCTAACTATGGCTACACCTTC. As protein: CASSPLGPSNYGYTF.

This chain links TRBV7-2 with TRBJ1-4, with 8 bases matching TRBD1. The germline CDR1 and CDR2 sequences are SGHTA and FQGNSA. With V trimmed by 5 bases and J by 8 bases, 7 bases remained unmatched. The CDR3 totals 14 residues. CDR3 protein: CASSPGQASEKLFF. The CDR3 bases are TGTGCCAGCAGCCCGGGACAGGCCTCCGAAAAACTGTTTTTT. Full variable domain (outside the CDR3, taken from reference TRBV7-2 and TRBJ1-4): GAGVSQSPSNKVTEKGKDVELRCDPISGHTALYWYRQSLGQGLEFLIYFQGNSAPDKSGLPSDRFSAERTGGSVSTLTIQRTQQEDSAVYLCASSPGQASEKLFFGSGTQLSVL.

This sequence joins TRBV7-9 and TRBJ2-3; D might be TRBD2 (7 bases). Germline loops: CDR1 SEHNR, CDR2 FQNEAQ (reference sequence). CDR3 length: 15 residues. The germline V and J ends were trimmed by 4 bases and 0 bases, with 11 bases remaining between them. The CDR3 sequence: CASSSRGASTDTQYF. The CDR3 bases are TGTGCCAGCAGCTCCCGGGGGGCTAGCACAGATACGCAGTATTTT. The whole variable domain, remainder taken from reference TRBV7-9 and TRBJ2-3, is DTGVSQNPRHKITKRGQNVTFRCDPISEHNRLYWYRQTLGQGPEFLTYFQNEAQLEKSRLLSDRFSAERPKGSFSTLEIQRTEQGDSAMYLCASSSRGASTDTQYFGPGTRLTVL.

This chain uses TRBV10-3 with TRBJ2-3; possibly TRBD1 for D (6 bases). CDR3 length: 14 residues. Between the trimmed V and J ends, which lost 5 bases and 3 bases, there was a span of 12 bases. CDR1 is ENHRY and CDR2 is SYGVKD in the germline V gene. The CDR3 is CAISTAGVTDTQYF. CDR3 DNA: TGTGCCATCAGTACGGCAGGGGTTACAGATACGCAGTATTTT.

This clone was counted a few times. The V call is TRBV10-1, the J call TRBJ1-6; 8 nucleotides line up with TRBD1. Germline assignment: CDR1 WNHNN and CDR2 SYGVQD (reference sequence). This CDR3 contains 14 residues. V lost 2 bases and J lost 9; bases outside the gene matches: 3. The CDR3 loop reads CASSEAGGASPLHF. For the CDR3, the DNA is TGCGCCAGCAGTGAGGCAGGGGGCGCTTCACCCCTCCACTTT.

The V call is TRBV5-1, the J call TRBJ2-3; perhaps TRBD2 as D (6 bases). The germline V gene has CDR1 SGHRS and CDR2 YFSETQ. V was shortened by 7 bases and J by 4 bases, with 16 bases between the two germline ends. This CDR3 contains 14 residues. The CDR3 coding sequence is TGCGCCAGCGACGGGGGTGTTAAGGCAGATACGCAGTATTTT. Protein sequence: CASDGGVKADTQYF.

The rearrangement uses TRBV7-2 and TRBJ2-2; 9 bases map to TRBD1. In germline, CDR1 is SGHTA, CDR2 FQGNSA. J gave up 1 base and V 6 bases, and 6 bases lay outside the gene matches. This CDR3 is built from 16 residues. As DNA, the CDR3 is TGTGCCAGCAGGCTACAGGGGGCTGGGAACACCGGGGAGCTGTTTTTT. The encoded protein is CASRLQGAGNTGELFF.

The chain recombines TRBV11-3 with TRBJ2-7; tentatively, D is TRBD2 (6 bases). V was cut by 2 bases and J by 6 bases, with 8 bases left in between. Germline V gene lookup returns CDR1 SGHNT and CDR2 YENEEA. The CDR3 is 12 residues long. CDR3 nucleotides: TGTGCCAGCAGCTTACGGGGAGGCGAGCAGTACTTC. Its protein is CASSLRGGEQYF.

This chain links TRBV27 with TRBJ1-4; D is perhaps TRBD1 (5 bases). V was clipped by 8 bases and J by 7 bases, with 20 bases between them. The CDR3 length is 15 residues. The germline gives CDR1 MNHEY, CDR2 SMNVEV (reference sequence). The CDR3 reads CASAMAGPLGEKLFF. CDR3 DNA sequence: TGTGCCAGCGCAATGGCGGGACCTTTAGGTGAAAAACTGTTTTTT.

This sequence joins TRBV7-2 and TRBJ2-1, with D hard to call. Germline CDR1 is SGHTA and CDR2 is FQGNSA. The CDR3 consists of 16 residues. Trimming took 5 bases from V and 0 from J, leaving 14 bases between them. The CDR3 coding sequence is TGTGCCAGCAGCCCGTGGGTCTCTCGCTCCTACAATGAGCAGTTCTTC. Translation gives CASSPWVSRSYNEQFF. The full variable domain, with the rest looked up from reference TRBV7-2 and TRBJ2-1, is GAGVSQSPSNKVTEKGKDVELRCDPISGHTALYWYRQSLGQGLEFLIYFQGNSAPDKSGLPSDRFSAERTGGSVSTLTIQRTQQEDSAVYLCASSPWVSRSYNEQFFGPGTRLTVL.

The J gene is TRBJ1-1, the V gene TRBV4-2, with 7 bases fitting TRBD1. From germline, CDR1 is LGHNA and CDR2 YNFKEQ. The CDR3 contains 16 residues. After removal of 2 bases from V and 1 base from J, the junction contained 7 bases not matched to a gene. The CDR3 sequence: CASSQPAGTENTEAFF. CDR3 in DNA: TGTGCCAGCAGCCAACCGGCCGGGACAGAGAACACTGAAGCTTTCTTT.

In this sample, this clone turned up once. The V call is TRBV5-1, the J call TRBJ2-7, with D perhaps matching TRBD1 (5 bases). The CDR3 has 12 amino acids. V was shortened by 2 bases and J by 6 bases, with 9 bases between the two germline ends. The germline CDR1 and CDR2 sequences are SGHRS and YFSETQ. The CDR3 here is CASSFGRAEQYF. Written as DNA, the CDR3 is TGCGCCAGCAGCTTCGGCAGGGCCGAGCAGTACTTC.